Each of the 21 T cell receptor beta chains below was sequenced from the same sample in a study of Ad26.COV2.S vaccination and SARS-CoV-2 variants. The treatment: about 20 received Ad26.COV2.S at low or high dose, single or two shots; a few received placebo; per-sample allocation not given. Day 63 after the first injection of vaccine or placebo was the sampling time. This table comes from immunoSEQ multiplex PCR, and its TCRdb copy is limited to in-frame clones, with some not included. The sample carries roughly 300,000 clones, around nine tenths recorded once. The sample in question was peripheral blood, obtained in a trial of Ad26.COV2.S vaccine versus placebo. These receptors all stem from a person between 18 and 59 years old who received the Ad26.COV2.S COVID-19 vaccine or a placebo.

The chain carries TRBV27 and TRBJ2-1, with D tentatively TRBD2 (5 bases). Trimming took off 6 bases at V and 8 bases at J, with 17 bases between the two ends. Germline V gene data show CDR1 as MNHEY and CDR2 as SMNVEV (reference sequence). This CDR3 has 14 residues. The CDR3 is CASRQFSGEYEQFF. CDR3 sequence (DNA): TGTGCCAGCAGACAGTTTTCCGGGGAATATGAGCAGTTCTTC.

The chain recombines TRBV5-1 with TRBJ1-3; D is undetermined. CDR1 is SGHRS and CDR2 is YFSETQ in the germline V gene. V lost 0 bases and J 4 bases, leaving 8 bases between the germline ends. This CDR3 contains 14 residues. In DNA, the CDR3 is TGCGCCAGCAGCTTGGTAGGGTACGGAAACACCATATATTTT. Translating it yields CASSLVGYGNTIYF.

The CDR3 DNA reads TGTGCCAGCAGCTCAGGACCGGGCGGGACAGGTTCTGCGAACACCGGGGAGCTGTTTTTT. Translation gives CASSSGPGGTGSANTGELFF. The rearrangement links TRBV5-8 to TRBJ2-2, with TRBD1 matching over 8 bases. CDR3 length: 20 amino acids. The V segment lost 3 bases and the J segment 0 bases; nucleotides outside the gene matches: 16. Germline-derived CDR1 and CDR2 are SGHTS and YDEGEE.

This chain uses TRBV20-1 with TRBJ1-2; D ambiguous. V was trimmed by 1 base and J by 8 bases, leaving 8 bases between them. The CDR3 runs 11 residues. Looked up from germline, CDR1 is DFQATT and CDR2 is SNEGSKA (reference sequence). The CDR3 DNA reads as TGCAGTGCTAGAGGACTAGGGGGCTACACCTTC. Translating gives CSARGLGGYTF.

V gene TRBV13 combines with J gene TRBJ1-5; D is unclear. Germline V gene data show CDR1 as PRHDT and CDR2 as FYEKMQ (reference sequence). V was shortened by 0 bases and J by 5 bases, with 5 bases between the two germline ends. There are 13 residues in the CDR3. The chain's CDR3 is CASSLGQDQPQHF. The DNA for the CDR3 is TGTGCCAGCAGCTTAGGCCAGGATCAGCCCCAGCATTTT.

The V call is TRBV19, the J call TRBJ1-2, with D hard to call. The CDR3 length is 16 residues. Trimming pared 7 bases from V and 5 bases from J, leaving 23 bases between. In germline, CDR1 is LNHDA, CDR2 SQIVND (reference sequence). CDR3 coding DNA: TGTGCCAGTACCCCGCATGGGCAGACCATGGGGTATGGCTACACCTTC. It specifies CASTPHGQTMGYGYTF.

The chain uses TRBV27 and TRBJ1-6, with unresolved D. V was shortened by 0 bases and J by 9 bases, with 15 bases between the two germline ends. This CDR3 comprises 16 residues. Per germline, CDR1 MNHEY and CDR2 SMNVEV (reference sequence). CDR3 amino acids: CASSLSGGNQASPLHF. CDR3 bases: TGTGCCAGCAGTTTATCAGGAGGGAATCAGGCTTCACCCCTCCACTTT.

CDR3 in amino acids: CASSPLIPSGETQYF. The CDR3 nucleotides read TGCGCCAGCAGCCCCCTTATACCTAGCGGGGAGACCCAGTACTTC. The chain has TRBV5-1 and TRBJ2-5, with 8 bases matching TRBD2. The ends lost 4 bases at V and 5 bases at J; junction bases unmatched: 10. Germline-derived CDR1 and CDR2 are SGHRS and YFSETQ. The CDR3 covers 15 residues.

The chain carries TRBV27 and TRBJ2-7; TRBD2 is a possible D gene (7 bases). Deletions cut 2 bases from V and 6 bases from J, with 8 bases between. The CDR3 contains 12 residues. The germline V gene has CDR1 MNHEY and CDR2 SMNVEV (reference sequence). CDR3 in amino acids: CASSLRGGEQYF. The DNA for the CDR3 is TGTGCCAGCAGTTTAAGGGGGGGCGAGCAGTACTTC.

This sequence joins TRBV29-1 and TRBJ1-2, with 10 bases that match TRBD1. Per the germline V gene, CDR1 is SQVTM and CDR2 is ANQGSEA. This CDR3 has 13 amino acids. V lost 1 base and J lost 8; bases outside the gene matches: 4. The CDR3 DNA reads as TGCAGCGTTGAAGGGACAGGGGGTCCCGGCTACACCTTC. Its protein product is CSVEGTGGPGYTF.

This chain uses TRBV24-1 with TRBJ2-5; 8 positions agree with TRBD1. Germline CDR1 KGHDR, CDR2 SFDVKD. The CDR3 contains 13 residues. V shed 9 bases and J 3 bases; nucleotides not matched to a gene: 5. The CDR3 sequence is CATQLTGEETQYF. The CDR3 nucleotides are TGTGCCACCCAACTGACAGGGGAAGAGACCCAGTACTTC.

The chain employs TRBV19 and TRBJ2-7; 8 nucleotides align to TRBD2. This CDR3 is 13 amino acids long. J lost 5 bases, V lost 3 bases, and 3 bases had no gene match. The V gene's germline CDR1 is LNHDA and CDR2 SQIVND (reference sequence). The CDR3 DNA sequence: TGTGCCAGTAGTATCGGGAGGGGCGACGAGCAGTACTTC. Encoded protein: CASSIGRGDEQYF.

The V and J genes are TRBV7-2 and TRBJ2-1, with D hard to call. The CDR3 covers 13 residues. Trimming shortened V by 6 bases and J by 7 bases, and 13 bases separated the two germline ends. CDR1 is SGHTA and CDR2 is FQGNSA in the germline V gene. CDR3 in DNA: TGTGCCAGCAGGCCCTCTGTGGTTAATGAGCAGTTCTTC. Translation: CASRPSVVNEQFF.

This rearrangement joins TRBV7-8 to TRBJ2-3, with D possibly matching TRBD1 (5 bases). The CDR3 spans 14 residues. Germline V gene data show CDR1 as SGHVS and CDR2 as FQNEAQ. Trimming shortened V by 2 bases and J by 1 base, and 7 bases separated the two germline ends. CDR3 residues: CASSLLGGTDTQYF. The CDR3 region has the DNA TGTGCCAGCAGCTTACTAGGGGGCACAGATACGCAGTATTTT.

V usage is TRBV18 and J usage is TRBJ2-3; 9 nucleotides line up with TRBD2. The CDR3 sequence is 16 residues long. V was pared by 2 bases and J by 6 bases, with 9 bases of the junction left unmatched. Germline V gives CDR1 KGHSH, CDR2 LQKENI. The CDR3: CASSPEPREGRDTQYF. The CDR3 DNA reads TGTGCCAGCTCACCAGAGCCGCGGGAGGGCCGGGATACGCAGTATTTT.

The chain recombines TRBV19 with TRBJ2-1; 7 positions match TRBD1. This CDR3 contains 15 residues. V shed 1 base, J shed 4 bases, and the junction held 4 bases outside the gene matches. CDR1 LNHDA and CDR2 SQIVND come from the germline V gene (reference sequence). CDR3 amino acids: CASSIGQGVYNEQFF. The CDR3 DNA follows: TGTGCCAGTAGTATAGGTCAGGGGGTTTACAATGAGCAGTTCTTC.

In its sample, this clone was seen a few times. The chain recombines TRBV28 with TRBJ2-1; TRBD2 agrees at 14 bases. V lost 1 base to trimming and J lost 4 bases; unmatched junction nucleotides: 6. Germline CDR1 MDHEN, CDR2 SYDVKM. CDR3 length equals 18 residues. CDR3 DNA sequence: TGTGCCAGCAGTTTATTGGGACTAGCGGGAGCTCGTTACAATGAGCAGTTCTTC. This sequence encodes CASSLLGLAGARYNEQFF.

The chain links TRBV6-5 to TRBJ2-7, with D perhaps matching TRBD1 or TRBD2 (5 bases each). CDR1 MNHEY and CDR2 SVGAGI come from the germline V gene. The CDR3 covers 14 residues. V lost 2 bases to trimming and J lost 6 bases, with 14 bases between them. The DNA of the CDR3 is TGTGCCAGCAGTTACGGGGGTCGAGCCGGCGAGCAGTACTTC. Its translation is CASSYGGRAGEQYF.

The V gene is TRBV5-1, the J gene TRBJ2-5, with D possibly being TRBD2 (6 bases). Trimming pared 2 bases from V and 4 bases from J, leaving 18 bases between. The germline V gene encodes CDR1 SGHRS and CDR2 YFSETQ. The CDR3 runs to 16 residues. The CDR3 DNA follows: TGCGCCAGCAGCTTCCGACTAGATGGATGGGGAGAGACCCAGTACTTC. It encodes CASSFRLDGWGETQYF.

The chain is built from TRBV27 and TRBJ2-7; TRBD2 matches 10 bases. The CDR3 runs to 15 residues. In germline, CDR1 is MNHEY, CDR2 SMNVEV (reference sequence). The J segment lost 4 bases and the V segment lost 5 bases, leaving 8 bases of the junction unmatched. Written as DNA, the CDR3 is TGTGCCAGCAGTCCACCCTCTAGCGGGAGATACGAGCAGTACTTC. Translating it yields CASSPPSSGRYEQYF.

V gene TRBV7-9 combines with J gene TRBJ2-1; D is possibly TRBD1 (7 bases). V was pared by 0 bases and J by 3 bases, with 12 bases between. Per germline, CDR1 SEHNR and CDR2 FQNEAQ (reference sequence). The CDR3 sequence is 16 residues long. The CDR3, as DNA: TGTGCCAGCAGCTTAGCCGGGGGACAGATCTACAATGAGCAGTTCTTC. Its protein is CASSLAGGQIYNEQFF.